This T cell receptor (beta chain) is from a study of T cells in Graves' hyperthyroidism and ophthalmopathy. There were TCR beta CDR3 regions amplified from RNA transcripts. HTBI primers were the set used in a first-round RT-PCR of the TCR CDR3. One entry per CDR3 protein, called by TCRdb with MiXCR from the multiplex PCR reads. The sample holds nearly 600,000 distinct CDR3 sequences, approximately 14% seen once. The CDR3 has 15 amino acids. J was trimmed by 4 bases and V by 1 base; bases with no gene match: 7. CDR1 SEHNR and CDR2 FQNEAQ come from the germline V gene (reference sequence). The study, taken as a whole, reports: The model anticipated ophthalmopathy a median about six months pre-onset. Most thyroid clonotypes with frequency above 0.001 were detected in blood.

Lactation, pregnancy, other autoimmune disease or uncontrolled infection led to exclusion of patients. This clonotype was picked up many times. No antigen is known for it. J is TRBJ2-7 and V is TRBV7-9, with 7 positions matching TRBD1. The sequenced sample consisted of blood. The TCR sequence derives from a young woman with Graves' ophthalmopathy. This CDR3 reads CASSLGDSRGYEQYF. The CDR3 DNA sequence: TGTGCCAGCAGCTTAGGGGACAGTAGAGGGTACGAGCAGTACTTC.